A single sample is the source of the 11 T cell receptor beta chains below, sequenced in a study of T cell repertoires in cytomegalovirus infection. MiXCR, applied by TCRdb to the reads, yields one record per CDR3 protein. The sample lists approximately 190,000 distinct CDR3 sequences; roughly 27% were seen once. Sequencing was carried out using PBMCs. The receptor set was obtained from a human donor in good health (CMV status not recorded). Some clones in this sample may be carry-over from other donors' samples.

This chain joins TRBV12-3 or TRBV12-4 and TRBJ1-1; 7 nucleotides align to TRBD1. The CDR3 spans 13 residues. The V and J ends lost 5 bases and 7 bases, in that order; junction bases with no gene match: 7. CDR3 nucleotides: TGTGCCAGCAGTGCTCGACAGGGAATTGAAGCTTTCTTT. This gives the protein CASSARQGIEAFF.

V is TRBV12-3 or TRBV12-4 and J is TRBJ2-6; D remains unclear. This CDR3 is 16 amino acids long. Trimming stripped 1 base from V and 2 bases from J, with 9 bases between. The CDR3 sequence: CASSLGNQPGANVLTF. CDR3 DNA: TGTGCCAGCAGTTTAGGGAATCAACCTGGGGCCAACGTCCTGACTTTC.

The chain joins TRBV7-2 to TRBJ2-7, with TRBD2 matching 10 bases. This CDR3 has 18 residues. Germline lookup yields CDR1 SGHTA and CDR2 FQGNSA. Trimming removed 0 bases from V and 0 bases from J; junction bases left unmatched: 8. CDR3 sequence reads: CASSLAASGGLPSYEQYF. The CDR3 nucleotides read TGTGCCAGCAGCTTAGCTGCTAGCGGGGGCCTACCCTCCTACGAGCAGTACTTC.

The chain combines TRBV20-1 with TRBJ2-5; 7 nucleotides align to TRBD2. CDR3 length: 13 amino acids. The germline V gene has CDR1 DFQATT and CDR2 SNEGSKA (reference sequence). V lost 4 bases and J lost 7; bases outside the gene matches: 9. Here the CDR3 DNA reads TGCAGTGCTATTAGCGGGCCCACCCGGACCCAGTACTTC. Protein product: CSAISGPTRTQYF.

This clonotype showed up just a few times. The V gene is TRBV11-2, the J gene TRBJ2-4; perhaps TRBD1 as D (6 bases). Per the germline V gene, CDR1 is SGHAT and CDR2 is FQNNGV. V was cut by 3 bases and J by 2 bases, with 20 bases left in between. This CDR3 is 18 amino acids long. In DNA, the CDR3 is TGTGCCAGCAGCTTGAGAGGGGTCACCGGGACACCCAAAAACATTCAGTACTTC. Translation gives CASSLRGVTGTPKNIQYF.

A few counts support this clonotype. The chain couples TRBV6-6 to TRBJ1-1, with 7 bases lining up with TRBD1. V shed 4 bases, J shed 6 bases, and the junction held 8 bases outside the gene matches. Germline lookup yields CDR1 MNHNY and CDR2 SVGAGI (reference sequence). The CDR3 extends over 14 amino acids. The CDR3 DNA reads TGTGCCAGCAGTTCTGGGACAGCCACCCCTGAAGCTTTCTTT. Its protein is CASSSGTATPEAFF.

This clonotype occurred a few times. The chain carries TRBV7-9 and TRBJ2-1; 11 nucleotides line up with TRBD1. The CDR3 totals 15 residues. Germline CDR1 and CDR2: SEHNR and FQNEAQ (reference sequence). J gave up 8 bases and V 4 bases, and 7 bases lay outside the gene matches. In nucleotides, the CDR3 is TGTGCCAGCAGCTCCGGGACAGGGGGGCGAGATGAGCAGTTCTTC. It codes for CASSSGTGGRDEQFF.

This clonotype has a count of ten or more. The chain is built from TRBV7-2 and TRBJ2-5; 8 nucleotides align to TRBD2. V dropped 5 bases and J dropped 4; count of bases not matched to a gene: 18. The CDR3 covers 18 residues. CDR1 and CDR2 (germline): SGHTA, FQGNSA. This CDR3 is CASSESASGTRRIETQYF. Here the CDR3 DNA reads TGTGCCAGCAGCGAATCGGCCTCCGGGACTAGGAGGATAGAGACCCAGTACTTC.

The rearrangement joins TRBV7-6 to TRBJ2-2; D remains unclear. Germline V lookup: CDR1 SGHVS, CDR2 FNYEAQ. The length of the CDR3 is 11 residues. The V end lost 8 bases, the J end lost 6 bases, and 7 bases lay between the germline ends. For the CDR3, the DNA is TGTGCCAGCTGGGCGTCCGGGGAGCTGTTTTTT. Amino acids: CASWASGELFF.

This clonotype was seen many times. The chain joins TRBV6-4 to TRBJ2-3, with TRBD2 as a possible D gene (6 bases). The CDR3 consists of 13 residues. Germline V gene lookup returns CDR1 MRHNA and CDR2 SNTAGT. V lost 8 bases to trimming and J lost 4 bases, with 13 bases between them. CDR3 loop: CASGSSESDTQYF. CDR3 coding DNA: TGTGCCAGCGGTTCTAGCGAGTCAGATACGCAGTATTTT.

This clonotype was detected only a few times. This chain links TRBV12-3 or TRBV12-4 with TRBJ1-5; D is ambiguous. V lost 4 bases and J lost 6, with 7 bases in between. The CDR3 is made up of 12 amino acids. The CDR3 sequence is CASSSRSQPQHF. The CDR3 DNA follows: TGTGCCAGCAGTTCCAGGAGTCAGCCCCAGCATTTT.